This T cell receptor (beta chain) was found in a study of T cells in Graves' hyperthyroidism and ophthalmopathy. The wider study: Any treatment followed the collection of peripheral blood at initial diagnosis.

Study results and caveats: A 13 V-J model separated ophthalmopathy from stable hyperthyroidism. The model foresaw ophthalmopathy a median approximately 6.3 months prior to onset.

This clonotype has a count of ten or more. Its antigen remains unknown. The TCR beta CDR3 regions underwent amplification using RNA transcripts as the source. During a first-round RT-PCR of the TCR CDR3, the HTBI primer set was used. TCRdb processed the multiplex PCR reads anew with MiXCR; each CDR3 protein has one entry. Of about 400,000 distinct CDR3 sequences listed, about a sixth were seen once; the top ten hold 11% to 15%. Germline lookup yields CDR1 SGHDT and CDR2 YYEEEE. The CDR3 runs to 14 residues. V lost 0 bases, J lost 2 bases, and 9 bases lay in between. The chain employs TRBV5-6 and TRBJ2-7; D is undetermined. The receptor comes from a woman under 30 with Graves' hyperthyroidism. Sequenced: blood. The DNA for the CDR3 is TGTGCCAGCAGCTTGGTAGGCAGGCCCTACGAGCAGTACTTC. Translation gives CASSLVGRPYEQYF. Full variable domain (outside the CDR3, taken from reference TRBV5-6 and TRBJ2-7): DAGVTQSPTHLIKTRGQQVTLRCSPKSGHDTVSWYQQALGQGPQFIFQYYEEEERQRGNFPDRFSGHQFPNYSSELNVNALLLGDSALYLCASSLVGRPYEQYFGPGTRLTVT.